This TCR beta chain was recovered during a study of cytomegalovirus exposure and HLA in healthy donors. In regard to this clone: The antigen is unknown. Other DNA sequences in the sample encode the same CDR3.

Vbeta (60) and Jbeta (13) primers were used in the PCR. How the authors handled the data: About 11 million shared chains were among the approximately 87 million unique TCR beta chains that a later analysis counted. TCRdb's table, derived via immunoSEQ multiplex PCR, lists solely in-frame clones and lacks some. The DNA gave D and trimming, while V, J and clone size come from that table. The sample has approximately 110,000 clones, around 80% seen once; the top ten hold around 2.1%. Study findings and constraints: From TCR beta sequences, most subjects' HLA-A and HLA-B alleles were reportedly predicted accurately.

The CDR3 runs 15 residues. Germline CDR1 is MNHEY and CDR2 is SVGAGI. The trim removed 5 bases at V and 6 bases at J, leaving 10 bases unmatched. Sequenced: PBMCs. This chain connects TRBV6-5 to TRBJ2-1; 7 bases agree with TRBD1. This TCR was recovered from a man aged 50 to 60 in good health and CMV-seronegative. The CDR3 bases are TGTGCCAGCAGTCTGTACAGGGGTCTCCCCAATGAGCAGTTCTTC. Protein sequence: CASSLYRGLPNEQFF.